The rows below give T cell receptor beta chains drawn from one sample of a study of blood T cell repertoires in COVID-19. Measured with immunoSEQ multiplex PCR; TCRdb has only the in-frame clones, and not every one. The data hold around 100,000 clones, with 74% observed a single time. The sample consisted of peripheral blood. Receptor source: a man between 65 and 85 years old with COVID-19, enrolled during active disease. CDR3s include the opening cysteine and the closing phenylalanine or tryptophan. Each record gives: J gene, D gene, V gene, clone size, CDR3 protein, CDR3 DNA. D genes are given only for firm matches. Expanded clones are given a class, and other clones once, few, many or no size at all.

>TRBJ2-7|TRBD1|TRBV3-1/TRBV3-2|few
CASSRQTGVQYF
TGTGCCAGCAGCCGCCAAACAGGGGTGCAGTACTTC
>TRBJ1-5|TRBD1|TRBV2|.
CASSRDSGQPQHF
TGTGCCAGCAGCAGGGACAGTGGACAGCCCCAGCATTTT
>TRBJ2-1|TRBD2|TRBV19|once
CASNRAGANEQFF
TGTGCCAGTAATCGTGCGGGAGCCAATGAGCAGTTCTTC
>TRBJ2-3|.|TRBV7-2|few
CASSAGDTQYF
TGTGCCAGCAGTGCCGGGGATACGCAGTATTTT
>TRBJ2-7|TRBD2|TRBV18|few
CASSLAGGPHEQYF
TGTGCCAGCTCACTAGCGGGAGGGCCGCACGAGCAGTACTTC
>TRBJ2-1|.|TRBV4-2|.
CASSQEAPRYDYNEQFF
TGTGCCAGCAGCCAAGAGGCTCCTAGGTACGACTACAATGAGCAGTTCTTC
>TRBJ2-7|TRBD2|TRBV9|once
CASSVRSGSNEQYF
TGTGCCAGCAGCGTACGGAGCGGGAGTAACGAGCAGTACTTC
>TRBJ2-1|.|TRBV7-7|few
CASSSGRGTNNEQFF
TGTGCTAGCAGCTCCGGCAGGGGCACAAACAATGAGCAGTTCTTC
>TRBJ2-5|.|TRBV7-2|.
CASSLAGVGETQYF
TGTGCCAGCAGCTTAGCGGGAGTAGGGGAGACCCAGTACTTC
>TRBJ1-3|.|TRBV6-6|.
CASSAGGYGNTIYF
TGTGCCAGCAGTGCGGGGGGATATGGAAACACCATATATTTT
>TRBJ1-1|.|TRBV11-3|.
CASSREAGSTEAFF
TGTGCCAGCAGCCGGGAGGCAGGGAGCACTGAAGCTTTCTTT
>TRBJ1-6|.|TRBV14|few
CASSPLRESPLHF
TGTGCCAGCAGTCCCCTGAGGGAATCACCCCTCCACTTT
>TRBJ1-5|.|TRBV19|.
CASSIERTENQPQHF
TGTGCCAGTAGTATTGAACGGACAGAAAATCAGCCCCAGCATTTT
>TRBJ1-1|.|TRBV19|once
CASSTRRVVNTEAFF
TGTGCCAGTAGTACGCGACGGGTGGTGAACACTGAAGCTTTCTTT
>TRBJ1-4|TRBD1|TRBV4-2|.
CASSLRQGDNEKLFF
TGTGCCAGCAGCCTGAGACAGGGAGATAATGAAAAACTGTTTTTT
>TRBJ1-1|TRBD1|TRBV6-1|.
CASSGARTGMNTEAFF
TGTGCCAGCAGTGGAGCCCGGACAGGCATGAACACTGAAGCTTTCTTT
>TRBJ2-2|.|TRBV11-2|.
CASSLGVQVHTGELFF
TGTGCCAGCAGCTTGGGTGTCCAGGTACACACCGGGGAGCTGTTTTTT
>TRBJ2-5|TRBD1|TRBV7-2|.
CASSPRGQGGETQYF
TGTGCCAGCAGCCCACGTGGACAGGGCGGGGAGACCCAGTACTTC
>TRBJ2-1|.|TRBV5-4|.
CASSSPPPYNEQFF
TGTGCCAGCAGCTCCCCCCCTCCCTACAATGAGCAGTTCTTC
>TRBJ2-7|.|TRBV7-9|.
CASSPGLGWGFSYEQYF
TGTGCCAGCAGCCCGGGCTTGGGTTGGGGCTTCTCCTACGAGCAGTACTTC
>TRBJ2-1|TRBD2|TRBV7-9|.
CASSPILAGVGNEQFF
TGTGCCAGCAGCCCAATACTAGCGGGAGTGGGTAATGAGCAGTTCTTC
>TRBJ2-7|TRBD2|TRBV10-3|.
CAISQGGLAGGGEQYF
TGTGCCATCAGCCAGGGGGGGCTAGCGGGAGGAGGCGAGCAGTACTTC
>TRBJ2-5|TRBD1|TRBV11-2|.
CASSLGTAQETQYF
TGTGCCAGCAGCTTGGGGACAGCACAAGAGACCCAGTACTTC
>TRBJ1-5|TRBD1|TRBV4-1|.
CASSQADRDSNQPQHF
TGCGCCAGCAGCCAAGCCGACAGGGATAGCAATCAGCCCCAGCATTTT
>TRBJ1-1|.|TRBV3-1/TRBV3-2|.
CASSLTQGNTEAFF
TGTGCCAGCAGCCTAACACAGGGCAACACTGAAGCTTTCTTT
>TRBJ2-3|.|TRBV5-1|.
CASSLALTSTDTQYF
TGCGCCAGCAGCTTGGCCCTCACTAGCACAGATACGCAGTATTTT
>TRBJ1-5|.|TRBV18|few
CASSPSAGRNQPQHF
TGTGCCAGCTCACCTTCGGCAGGGCGCAATCAGCCCCAGCATTTT